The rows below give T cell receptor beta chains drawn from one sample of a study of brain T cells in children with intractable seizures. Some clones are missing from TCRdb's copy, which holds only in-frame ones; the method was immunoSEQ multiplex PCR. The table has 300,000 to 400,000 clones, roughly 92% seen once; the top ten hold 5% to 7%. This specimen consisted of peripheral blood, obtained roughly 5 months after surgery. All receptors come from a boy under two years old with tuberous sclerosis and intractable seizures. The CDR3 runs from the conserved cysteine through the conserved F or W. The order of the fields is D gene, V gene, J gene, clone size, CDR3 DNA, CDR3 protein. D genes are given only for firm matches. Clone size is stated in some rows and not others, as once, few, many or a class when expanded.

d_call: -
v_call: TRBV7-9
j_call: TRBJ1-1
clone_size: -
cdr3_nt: TGTGCCAGCAGCTTACTGGAAGAAGCTTTCTTT
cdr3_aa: CASSLLEEAFF

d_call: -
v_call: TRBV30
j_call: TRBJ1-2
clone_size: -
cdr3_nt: TGTGCCTGGACCGGACACTATGGCTACACCTTC
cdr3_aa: CAWTGHYGYTF

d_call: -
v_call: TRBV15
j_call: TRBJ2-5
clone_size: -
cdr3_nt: TGTGCCACCAGCAGAGATCTGGGCGAGACCCAGTACTTC
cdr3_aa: CATSRDLGETQYF

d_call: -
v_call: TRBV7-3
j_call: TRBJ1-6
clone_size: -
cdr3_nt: TGTGCCAGCAGTTCTACGTGGGGTTCACCCCTCCACTTT
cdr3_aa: CASSSTWGSPLHF

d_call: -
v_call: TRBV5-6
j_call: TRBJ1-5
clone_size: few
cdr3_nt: TGTGCCAGCAGCTTGTGGGGGAGCAATCAGCCCCAGCATTTT
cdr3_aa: CASSLWGSNQPQHF

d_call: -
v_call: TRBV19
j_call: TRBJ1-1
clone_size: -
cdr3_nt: TGTGCCAGTAGCCAAACACGGAACACTGAAGCTTTCTTT
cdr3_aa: CASSQTRNTEAFF

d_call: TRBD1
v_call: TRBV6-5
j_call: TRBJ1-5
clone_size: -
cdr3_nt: TGTGCCAGCAGTTTCCGACAGGGAGGGCAGCCCCAGCATTTT
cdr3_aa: CASSFRQGGQPQHF

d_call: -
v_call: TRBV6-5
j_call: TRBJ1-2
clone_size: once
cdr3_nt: TGTGCCAGCAGATACGACGGGACCCCTACGAGGGGCTACACCTTC
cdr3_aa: CASRYDGTPTRGYTF

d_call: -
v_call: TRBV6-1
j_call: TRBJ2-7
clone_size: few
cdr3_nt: TGTGCCAGCAGTGAAGCTAGGGGATACGAGCAGTACTTC
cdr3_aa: CASSEARGYEQYF

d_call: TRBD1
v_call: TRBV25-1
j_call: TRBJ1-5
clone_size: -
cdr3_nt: TGTGCCAGCAGTCCGGGCGGCAGGGGGTGGGAAAATCAGCCCCAGCATTTT
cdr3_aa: CASSPGGRGWENQPQHF

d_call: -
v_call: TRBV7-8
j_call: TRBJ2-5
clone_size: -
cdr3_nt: TGTGCCAGCAGCGCGACCGGGACTGATGAAGAGACCCAGTACTTC
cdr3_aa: CASSATGTDEETQYF

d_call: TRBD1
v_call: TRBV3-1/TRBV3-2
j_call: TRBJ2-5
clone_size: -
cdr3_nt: TGTGCCAGCAGCCAAGAGGGACAGTTAGAGACCCAGTACTTC
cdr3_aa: CASSQEGQLETQYF

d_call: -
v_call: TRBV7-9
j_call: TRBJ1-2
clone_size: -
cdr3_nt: TGTGCCAGCAGCTCCCCATCTCGTTCAGGGGCATATGGCTACACCTTC
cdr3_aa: CASSSPSRSGAYGYTF

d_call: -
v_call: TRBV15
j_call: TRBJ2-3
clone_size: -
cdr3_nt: TGTGCCACCAGCAGGGAGGGGGCGGATACGCAGTATTTT
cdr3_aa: CATSREGADTQYF

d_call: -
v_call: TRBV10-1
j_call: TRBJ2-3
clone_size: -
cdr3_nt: TGCGCCAGCAGTGAGGCTTACACAGATACGCAGTATTTT
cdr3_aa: CASSEAYTDTQYF

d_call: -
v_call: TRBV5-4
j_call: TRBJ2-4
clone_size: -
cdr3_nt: TGTGCCAGCAGCTCAACGGGCAACATTCAGTACTTC
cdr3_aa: CASSSTGNIQYF

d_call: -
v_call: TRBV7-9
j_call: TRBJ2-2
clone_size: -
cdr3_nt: TGTGCCAGCAGCTTTACCCGAACCGGGGAGCTGTTTTTT
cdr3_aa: CASSFTRTGELFF

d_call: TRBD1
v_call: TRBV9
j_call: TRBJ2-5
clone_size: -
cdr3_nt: TGTGCCAGCAGCGTAGGAGGACAGGGGGGACAAGAGACCCAGTACTTC
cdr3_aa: CASSVGGQGGQETQYF

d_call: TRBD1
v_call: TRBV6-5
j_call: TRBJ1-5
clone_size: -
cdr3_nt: TGTGCCAGCAGCCGGGACAGGGGAAGAAATCAGCCCCAGCATTTT
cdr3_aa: CASSRDRGRNQPQHF

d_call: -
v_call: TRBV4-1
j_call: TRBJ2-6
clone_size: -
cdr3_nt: TGCGCCAGCAGCCAAGACCCTCTCCAATGGGAAGGTGGGGCCAACGTCCTGACTTTC
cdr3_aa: CASSQDPLQWEGGANVLTF

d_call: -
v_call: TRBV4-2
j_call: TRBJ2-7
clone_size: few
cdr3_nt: TGTGCCAGCAGCCAAGAACAGGTCTCCTACGAGCAGTACTTC
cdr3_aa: CASSQEQVSYEQYF

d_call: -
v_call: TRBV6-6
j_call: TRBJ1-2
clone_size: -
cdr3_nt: TGTGCCAGCAGTCATTCTTTCGAAAGCTATGGCTACACCTTC
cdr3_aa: CASSHSFESYGYTF

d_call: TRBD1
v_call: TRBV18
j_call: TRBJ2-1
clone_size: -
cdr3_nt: TGTGCCAGCTCACCACCAAGGGGACAGGGGAGTCGGGAGCAGTTCTTC
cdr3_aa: CASSPPRGQGSREQFF

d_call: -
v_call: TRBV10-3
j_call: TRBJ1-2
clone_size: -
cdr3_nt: TGTGCCATCAGTGAGTCGGGGGGAGGCTACACCTTC
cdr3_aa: CAISESGGGYTF

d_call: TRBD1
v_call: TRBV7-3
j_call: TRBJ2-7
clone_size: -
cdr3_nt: TGTGCCAGCAGCTTACTTCGGACAGGGACCCACTACGAGCAGTACTTC
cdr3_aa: CASSLLRTGTHYEQYF

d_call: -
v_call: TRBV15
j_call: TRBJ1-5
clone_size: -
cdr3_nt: TGTGCCACCAGCAGAGATTTGGGAGTGACACAGCCCCAGCATTTT
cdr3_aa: CATSRDLGVTQPQHF

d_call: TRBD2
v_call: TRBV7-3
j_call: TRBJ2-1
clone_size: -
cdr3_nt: TGTGCCAGCAGCCCCACTAGCGGGGGGGCCAATGAGCAGTTCTTC
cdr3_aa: CASSPTSGGANEQFF

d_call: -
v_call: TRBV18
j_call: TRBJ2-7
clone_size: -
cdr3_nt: TGTGCCAGCTCACCAAGGGAACCCTACGAGCAGTACTTC
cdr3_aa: CASSPREPYEQYF

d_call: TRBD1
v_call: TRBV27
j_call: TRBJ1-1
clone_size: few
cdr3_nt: TGTGCCAGCAGTTTGGGACAGGGAAACACTGAAGCTTTCTTT
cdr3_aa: CASSLGQGNTEAFF

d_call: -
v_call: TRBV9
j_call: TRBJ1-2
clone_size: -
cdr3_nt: TGTGCCAGCAGCGCGGCGGGCAGGAGAGACTATGGCTACACCTTC
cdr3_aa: CASSAAGRRDYGYTF

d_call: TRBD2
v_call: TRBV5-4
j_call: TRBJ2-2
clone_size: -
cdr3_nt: TGTGCCAGCAGCTTAGCGGGAGGGAACACCGGGGAGCTGTTTTTT
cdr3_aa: CASSLAGGNTGELFF

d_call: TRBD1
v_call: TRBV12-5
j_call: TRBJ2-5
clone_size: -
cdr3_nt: TGTGCTAGTGGTTTGGTACAGGGGTATCAAGAGACCCAGTACTTC
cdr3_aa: CASGLVQGYQETQYF

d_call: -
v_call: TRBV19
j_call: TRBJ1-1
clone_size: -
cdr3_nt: TGTGCCAGTAGTAAGGGAGGAAGAACCACTGAAGCTTTCTTT
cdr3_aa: CASSKGGRTTEAFF

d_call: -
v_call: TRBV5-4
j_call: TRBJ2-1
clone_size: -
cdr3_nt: TGTGCCAGCAGCCCCGGGACTCGAAGTAACAATGAGCAGTTCTTC
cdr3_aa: CASSPGTRSNNEQFF

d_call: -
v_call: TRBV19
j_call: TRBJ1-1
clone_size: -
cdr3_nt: TGTGCCACCACTGGGTTTATGAACACTGAAGCTTTCTTT
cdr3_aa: CATTGFMNTEAFF

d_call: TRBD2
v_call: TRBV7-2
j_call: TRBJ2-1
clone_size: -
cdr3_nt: TGTGCCAGCAGCTTAGGCTCTAGCGGCTACAATGAGCAGTTCTTC
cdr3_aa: CASSLGSSGYNEQFF

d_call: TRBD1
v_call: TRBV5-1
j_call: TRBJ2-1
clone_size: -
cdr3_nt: TGCGCCAGCAGCCTAGCAGGGACAGATTACAATGAGCAGTTCTTC
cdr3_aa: CASSLAGTDYNEQFF

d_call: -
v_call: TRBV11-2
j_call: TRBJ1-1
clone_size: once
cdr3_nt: TGTGCCAGCAGGTACGGCCTTTGGGGTATGGACACTGAAGCTTTCTTT
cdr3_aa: CASRYGLWGMDTEAFF

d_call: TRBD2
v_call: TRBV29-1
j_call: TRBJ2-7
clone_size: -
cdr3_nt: TGCAGCGTTGTGTGGACTAGTTCTTACGAGCAGTACTTC
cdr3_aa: CSVVWTSSYEQYF

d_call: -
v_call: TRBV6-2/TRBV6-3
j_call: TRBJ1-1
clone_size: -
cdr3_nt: TGTGCCAGCAGTTACACGGGGGGCTACACTGAAGCTTTCTTT
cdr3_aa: CASSYTGGYTEAFF

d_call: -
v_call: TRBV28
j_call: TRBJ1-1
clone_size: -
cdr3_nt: TGTGCCAGCAGTTTTCAGGGTGAGGGGAACACTGAAGCTTTCTTT
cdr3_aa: CASSFQGEGNTEAFF

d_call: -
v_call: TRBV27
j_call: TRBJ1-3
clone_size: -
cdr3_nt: TGTGCCAGCAGTTTCCGGATCTCTGGAAACACCATATATTTT
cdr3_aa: CASSFRISGNTIYF

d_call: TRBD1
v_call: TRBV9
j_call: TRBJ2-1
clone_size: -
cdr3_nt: TGTGCCAGCAGCGTTGCTACAGGGGAAAGGTTCTTC
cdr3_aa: CASSVATGERFF

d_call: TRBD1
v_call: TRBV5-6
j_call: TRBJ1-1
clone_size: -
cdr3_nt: TGTGCCAGCAGGGATGGGACAGCTGAAGCTTTCTTT
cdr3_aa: CASRDGTAEAFF

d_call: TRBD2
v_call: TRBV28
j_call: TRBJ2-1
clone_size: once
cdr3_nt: TGTGCCAGCAGCAAAGGACTAGCGGGTGTTAGCTCCTACAATGAGCAGTTCTTC
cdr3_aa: CASSKGLAGVSSYNEQFF

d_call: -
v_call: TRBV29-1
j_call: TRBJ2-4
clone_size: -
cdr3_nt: TGCAGCGTTAATAGGGGGGGAGCCAAAAACATTCAGTACTTC
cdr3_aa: CSVNRGGAKNIQYF